This TCR beta chain was observed in a study of breast tumors, draining lymph nodes, adjacent tissues. The junction had 1 base not matched to a gene; V was cut back by 0 bases and J by 3 bases. The CDR3 has 15 amino acids. Germline lookup yields CDR1 SGHTS and CDR2 YDEGEE. Study results and limitations: The data were judged consistent with most tumor T cells coming from lymph node and expanding in tumor.

Each CDR3 protein gets one entry after TCRdb re-called the multiplex PCR reads with MiXCR. The data hold around 230,000 distinct CDR3 sequences, with approximately 30% observed a single time. Breast cancer patients provided tissue from their axillary draining lymph nodes. This clonotype was seen ten or more times. Its antigen remains unknown. V gene TRBV5-8 combines with J gene TRBJ2-1; 9 bases match TRBD2. Input material: axillary lymph node tissue. This clonotype was obtained from a female donor with breast cancer. Some clones in this sample may be carry-over from other donors' samples. The CDR3 DNA sequence: TGTGCCAGCAGCTTGGGTAGCGGGAGCTACAATGAGCAGTTCTTC. Protein sequence: CASSLGSGSYNEQFF.